This T cell receptor beta chain came from a study of blood T cells in healthy people across ages (dated by TCRdb to the mid-2010s). General notes on the study: In model experiments, template switching captured about one uniquely barcoded TCR beta cDNA molecule for every two T cells. Age-related changes in TCR beta repertoire diversity were measured in the study by deep sequencing normalized with unique cDNA molecular identifiers. Donors were grouped into four age groups: young (average approximately 16 years), middle-aged (about 38), aged (around 60) and long-lived (about 89). Donors of different ages were randomly distributed across sequencing lanes to avoid experimental bias. Using the same blood draw, the study looked at two additional independent replicas of 1 million unique cDNA reads for two donors, one aged 18 to 29 and the other aged 80 or older.

Turning to this clonotype: There is no known antigen for this receptor. Base qualities are not provided; no much larger clone lies one nucleotide away.

Libraries were made using 5' RACE. Sequenced on an Illumina HiSeq 2500. A second PCR of 7 to 11 cycles was performed with a sample-barcoded 5' primer and a J-beta primer mix. A template-switch 5' adaptor carrying 12 random nucleotides introduced a unique molecular identifier onto each TCR beta cDNA molecule. Each sample yielded at least 2.5 million CDR3-containing paired-end reads. First-strand cDNA synthesis was performed from all RNA using the Mint cDNA synthesis kit, with priming by a TRBC-specific oligonucleotide. After uracil-DNA glycosylase treatment, a first 18-cycle PCR used universal primers M1SS and BC2_uni_R on all cDNA. Per the original workflow: For normalization, 1 million high-quality reads were randomly selected from each sample, with every read carrying a distinct molecular identifier. Reads with shared molecular identifiers were discarded instead of being binned into consensus sequences. MiTCR, run with a Q25 quality threshold and the strictest error-elimination algorithm, handled CDR3 identification, clonotype clustering and error correction. Lower-bound total TCR beta diversity was estimated with a nonparametric unseen species model using Euler transformation. The public reads were reprocessed in TCRdb via fastp at Q25 and MiXCR, keeping in-frame beta chains. Identical CDR3 protein sequences are pooled into one entry, listed with their most common genes and DNA. These V and J calls derive from TCRdb rather than the authors' analysis. This sample gives almost 800,000 distinct CDR3 sequences in total; 55% to 70% of them show up just once. Over 20% of the sample is in the top ten clones.

The CDR3 has 16 amino acids, counting the end cysteine and phenylalanine. Only the CDR3 portion is preserved as DNA: 48 bases, with reading frame beginning at the first base. V and J lose 0 bases and 0 bases, and a span of 11 bases separates them. CDR1 and CDR2 (SGHRS, YFSETQ) derive from the germline V gene. Systemically healthy Caucasian individuals from Russia, 39 in total and aged about 6 to 100 years, were included as donors. Approximately 10 milliliters of peripheral blood were collected from each donor into EDTA-treated Vacutainer tubes. Ficoll-Paque density-gradient centrifugation was used to isolate PBMCs, with at least 6.5 million per sample. Total RNA was extracted from PBMCs with Trizol reagent, with at least 5.5 micrograms obtained per sample. For every donor, flow cytometry on a PBMC aliquot measured the percentage of naive CD45RAhigh/CD27high T cells. General conclusions and limits of the study: Compared with the aged group, the long-lived group had more naive CD4+ T cells, fewer expanded clones and increased TCR diversity, a pattern suggesting age selection. As age increased, observed TCR beta diversity per million T cells dropped in a roughly linear way, and a significant reduction was already evident by age about 40. A strong correlation was found between observed TCR beta diversity and the percentage of naive T cells measured by flow cytometry. Conclusive comparison of naive and antigen-experienced compartments was prevented by the profiling of bulk unsorted PBMCs. Estimates of total diversity based on one million sequenced T cells were regarded as lower bounds and as underestimates. Because the CMV infection status of the donors was unknown, age-related changes in expanded clonotypes may potentially have been confounded.

The source is a man under 40 in good health. The sequence joins TRBV5-1 to TRBJ2-3; TRBD2 might be the D gene, on 5 matching bases. The specimen sequenced was blood. The DNA is as follows: TGCGCCAGCAGCTTGGGAAGCGGTCCTAGCACAGATACGCAGTATTTT. Its coded protein is CASSLGSGPSTDTQYF.